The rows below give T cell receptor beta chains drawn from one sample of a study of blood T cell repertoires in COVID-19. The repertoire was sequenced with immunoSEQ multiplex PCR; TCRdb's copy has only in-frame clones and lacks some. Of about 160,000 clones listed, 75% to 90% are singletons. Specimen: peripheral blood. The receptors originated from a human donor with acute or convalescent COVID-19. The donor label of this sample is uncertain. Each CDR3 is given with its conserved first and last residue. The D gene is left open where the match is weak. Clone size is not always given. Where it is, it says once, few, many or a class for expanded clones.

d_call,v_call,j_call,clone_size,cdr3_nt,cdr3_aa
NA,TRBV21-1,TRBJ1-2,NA,TGTGCCAGCAGCAAAGTAATCCCGGTTCGCGGCTACACCTTC,CASSKVIPVRGYTF
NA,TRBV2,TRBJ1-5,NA,TGTGCCAGCAGTGTCCTTCTACCGGGAGGTCAGCCCCAGCATTTT,CASSVLLPGGQPQHF
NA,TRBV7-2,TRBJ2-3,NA,TGTGCCAGCAGCCCGACAGGGAGGACAGATACGCAGTATTTT,CASSPTGRTDTQYF
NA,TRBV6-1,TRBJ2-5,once,TGTGCCAGCAGTGAACAGAGGGCTACCCAGTACTTC,CASSEQRATQYF
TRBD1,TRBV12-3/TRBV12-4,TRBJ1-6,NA,TGTGCCAGCAGTTCCTGGACAGGCCTCCACTTT,CASSSWTGLHF
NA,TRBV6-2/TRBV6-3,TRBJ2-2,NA,TGTGCCAGCAGTTCCCGGAGGGCAGCGAACACCGGGGAGCTGTTTTTT,CASSSRRAANTGELFF
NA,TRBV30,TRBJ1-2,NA,TGTGCCTGGAGCCCGATCTCGGGTGGCTACACCTTC,CAWSPISGGYTF
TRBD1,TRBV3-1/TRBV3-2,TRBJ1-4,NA,TGTGCCAGCAGCCAGCGGGACAGAAAGAATGAAAAACTGTTTTTT,CASSQRDRKNEKLFF
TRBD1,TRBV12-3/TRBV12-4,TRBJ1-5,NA,TGTGCCAGCGGGACAGTTAGCAATCAGCCCCAGCATTTT,CASGTVSNQPQHF
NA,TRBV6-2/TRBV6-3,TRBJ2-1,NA,TGTGCCAGCAGTTACCCGCCGGGGAACCCCTACAATGAGCAGTTCTTC,CASSYPPGNPYNEQFF
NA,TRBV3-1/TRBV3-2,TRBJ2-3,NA,TGTGCCAGCAGCCTTAGTGATACGCAGTATTTT,CASSLSDTQYF
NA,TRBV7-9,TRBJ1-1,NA,TGTGCCAGCACCCCGACGGGGAACACTGAAGCTTTCTTT,CASTPTGNTEAFF
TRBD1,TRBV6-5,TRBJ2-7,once,TGTGCCAGCAGCGGTGACAGGGGGACGGGCGAGCAGTACTTC,CASSGDRGTGEQYF
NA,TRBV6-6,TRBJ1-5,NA,TGTGCCAGCAGTTACTTTTGGGGCCGCGGCAATCAGCCCCAGCATTTT,CASSYFWGRGNQPQHF
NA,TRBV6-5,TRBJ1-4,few,TGTGCCAGCAGTTACGACGGGACTAATGAAAAACTGTTTTTT,CASSYDGTNEKLFF
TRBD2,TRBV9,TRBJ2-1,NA,TGTGCCAGCAGCGTAGATTCGGGGGACTACCACAATGAGCAGTTCTTC,CASSVDSGDYHNEQFF
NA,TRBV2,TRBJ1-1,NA,TGTGCCAGCAGTGCGACGGAGGGCACTGAAGCTTTCTTT,CASSATEGTEAFF
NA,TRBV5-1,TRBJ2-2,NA,TGCGCCAGCAGCTTGGGAGACAGGAACACCGGGGAGCTGTTTTTT,CASSLGDRNTGELFF
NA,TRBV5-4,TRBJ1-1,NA,TGTGCCAGCAGCTTGGAGAGTGGGAACACTGAAGCTTTCTTT,CASSLESGNTEAFF
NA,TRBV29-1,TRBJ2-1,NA,TGCAGCGGACAGGTTTACAATGAGCAGTTCTTC,CSGQVYNEQFF
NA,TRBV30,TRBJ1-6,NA,TGTGCCTGGAGTGAGACAGGACTTAGCTCCTATAATTCACCCCTCCACTTT,CAWSETGLSSYNSPLHF
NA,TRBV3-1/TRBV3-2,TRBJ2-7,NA,TGTGCCAGCAGCCAGCTGGCCTCCTACGAGCAGTACTTC,CASSQLASYEQYF
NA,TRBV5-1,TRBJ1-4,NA,TGCGCCAGCAGCTTGGGTAAGGGAGGTGGTGAAAAACTGTTTTTT,CASSLGKGGGEKLFF
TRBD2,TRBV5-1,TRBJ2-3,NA,TGCGCCAGCAGCTTGGCCAGGGTGGCTAGCGGGGGGTTAAGGTTCACAGATACGCAGTATTTT,CASSLARVASGGLRFTDTQYF
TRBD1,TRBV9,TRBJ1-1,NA,TGTGCCAGCAGCGGCTCCGGGACAGGGAACACTGAAGCTTTCTTT,CASSGSGTGNTEAFF
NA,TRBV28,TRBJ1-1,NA,TGTGCCAGCAGTAGACCAGGGGTGGGGACTGAAGCTTTCTTT,CASSRPGVGTEAFF
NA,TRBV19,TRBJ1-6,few,TGTGCCAGTAGGGTTGGGGCCGAGGAATATAATTCACCCCTCCACTTT,CASRVGAEEYNSPLHF
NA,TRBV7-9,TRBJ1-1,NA,TGTGCCAGCAGACCTATTAAGAGCACTGAAGCTTTCTTT,CASRPIKSTEAFF
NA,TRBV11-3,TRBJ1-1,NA,TGTGCCAGCAGCGCACAAACAGGCCGAAATGAAGCTTTCTTT,CASSAQTGRNEAFF
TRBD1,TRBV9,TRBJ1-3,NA,TGTGCCAGCAGCCCTCGTGCACAGGGGACTGGAAACACCATATATTTT,CASSPRAQGTGNTIYF
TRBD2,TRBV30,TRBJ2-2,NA,TGTGCCTGGGGGCAAAGGGGAGGGTCCACCGGGGAGCTGTTTTTT,CAWGQRGGSTGELFF
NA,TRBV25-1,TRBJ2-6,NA,TGTGCCAGCAGTGAGCGAGCAGGGGTGCCCTCTGGGGCCAACGTCCTGACTTTC,CASSERAGVPSGANVLTF
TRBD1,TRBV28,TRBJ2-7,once,TGTGCCATCGGACTCCTATCCGGGACAGGGGTTCCCTACGAGCAGTACTTC,CAIGLLSGTGVPYEQYF
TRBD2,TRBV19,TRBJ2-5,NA,TGTGCCAGTAGTATCTTGGGGTTTAGCGGGGGCCAAGAGACCCAGTACTTC,CASSILGFSGGQETQYF
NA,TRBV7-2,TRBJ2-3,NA,TGTGCCAGCAGCCTCTTAGCATGGTCAGATACGCAGTATTTT,CASSLLAWSDTQYF
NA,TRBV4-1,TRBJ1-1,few,TGCGCCAGCAGCCGGCAGGGCTGGGGCCGTAACACTGAAGCTTTCTTT,CASSRQGWGRNTEAFF
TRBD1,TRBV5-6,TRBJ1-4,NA,TGTGCCAGCAGCTTGTATCGGACAGGGCTGAATGAAAAACTGTTTTTT,CASSLYRTGLNEKLFF
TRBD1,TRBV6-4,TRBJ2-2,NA,TGTGCCAGCAGCGTCGGGACAGTCGGGACCGGGGAGCTGTTTTTT,CASSVGTVGTGELFF
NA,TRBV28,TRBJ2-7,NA,TGTGCCAGCAGTTTCCTGACAGTGGGGCAGTACTTC,CASSFLTVGQYF
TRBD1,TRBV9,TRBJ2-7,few,TGTGCCAGCAGCGTAGGGGACAGGGCCTCGACCTACGAGCAGTACTTC,CASSVGDRASTYEQYF
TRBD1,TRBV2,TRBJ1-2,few,TGTGCCAGCAGGGGACAGGGGTTTGGCTATGGCTACACCTTC,CASRGQGFGYGYTF
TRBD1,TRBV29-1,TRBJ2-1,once,TGCAGCGTTGAAAGTAACAGGGGGAGTGAGCAGTTCTTC,CSVESNRGSEQFF